This T cell receptor (beta chain) is from a study of T cell responses to AZD1222 COVID-19 vaccine. Overall study: Second-dose timings of about 4 or about 12 weeks were pooled.

The CDR3 has 16 residues. Trimming took 7 bases from V and 2 from J, leaving 18 bases between them. CDR1 MNHEY and CDR2 SMNVEV come from the germline V gene (reference sequence). The study's findings and limits: Spike-wide coverage was observed for vaccine-associated CD4 TCRs, with dominant responses at 160-218 and 743-854. Donors in the cohort were predominantly white British and more often female, and clonal diversity was possibly underestimated. Among those given AZD1222, only five to seven were seropositive at baseline.

This clone was detected only once. Its antigen is undetermined. Only in-frame clones appear in the TCRdb table, and some are missing; sequencing was by immunoSEQ multiplex PCR. Here the sample spans more than 110,000 clones, roughly 90% being singletons. The genes are TRBV27 and TRBJ1-5, with a tentative D call TRBD1 (6 bases). Sequencing used peripheral blood, obtained on day 0 of AZD1222 vaccination. The sequence was collected from an adult in good health. The CDR3 DNA reads TGTGCCAGCACCCAAAGGGGGGGCCCGGGCAATCAGCCCCAGCATTTT. It is translated as CASTQRGGPGNQPQHF.